These 16 T cell receptor beta chains came from one sample sequenced in a study of T cell repertoires in aging, cancer and after chemotherapy (dated by TCRdb to the late 2010s). Genomic DNA extracted from peripheral blood, rather than sorted cells or RNA, was used as the source for amplification of TCR beta rearrangements. This sample was sequenced with an Illumina MiSeq. Using a mixed TRB-A/B primer pool, multiplex touch-down PCR amplified rearranged TRB sequences covering the V, D and J segments. The raw public reads went through TCRdb reprocessing: fastp at Q25, MiXCR clone calling, in-frame beta chains kept. Rows are unified per CDR3 protein, each entry keeping the most common DNA and genes. The sample includes over 3,500 distinct CDR3 sequences, with over 25% observed a single time. The biggest ten clones account for under 25% of the sample. Sequencing was done on a sample of blood. These receptors were obtained from a human donor with a solid tumor.

This chain connects TRBV5-6 to TRBJ1-1; 9 bases agree with TRBD1. The CDR3 has 15 amino acids. V gave up 5 bases and J gave up 5 bases; unmatched junction bases: 10. The V gene's germline CDR1 is SGHDT and CDR2 YYEEEE. The CDR3 protein is CASRMLYRGPTEAFF. The DNA for the CDR3 is TGTGCCAGCAGAATGCTATACAGGGGGCCTACTGAAGCTTTCTTT.

V is TRBV12-3 or TRBV12-4 and J is TRBJ2-3, with D unclear. This CDR3 is built from 15 residues. The CDR3, as DNA: TGTGCTAGTGCCGAGATGGGGTTCCACACAGATACGCAGTATTTT. This codes for CASAEMGFHTDTQYF.

The chain joins TRBV19 to TRBJ1-5, with D possibly TRBD1 on 6 matching bases. V lost 6 bases to trimming and J lost 0 bases, with 15 bases between them. The germline CDR1 and CDR2 sequences are LNHDA and SQIVND (reference sequence). The CDR3 covers 16 residues. In DNA form, the CDR3 reads TGTGCCAGTAGGGGGGGGGGCGGAAATAGCAATCAGCCCCAGCATTTT. Translating it yields CASRGGGGNSNQPQHF.

Of note for this clonotype: This may come from a read error, since a much larger clone is one base off. Because it lacks the conserved phenylalanine or tryptophan at the end, this CDR3 is likely a read error. The V and J genes are TRBV29-1 and TRBJ1-4; D possibly corresponds to TRBD1 (5 bases). The CDR3 is 13 amino acids. Germline assignment: CDR1 SQVTM and CDR2 ANQGSEA. Trimming removed 4 bases at V and 8 bases at J, with 14 bases between. The CDR3 is CSVASSGKEKLFY. Written as DNA, the CDR3 is TGCAGCGTTGCTTCGTCAGGGAAGGAAAAACTGTTTTAT.

In this sample, this clonotype is medium-sized (0.01 to 0.1%). The chain couples TRBV7-9 to TRBJ2-6; 10 bases are shared with TRBD1. J gave up 3 bases and V 8 bases, and 7 bases lay outside the gene matches. CDR3 size: 16 residues. From germline, CDR1 is SEHNR and CDR2 FQNEAQ (reference sequence). The CDR3 here is CASPADRGRGANVLTF. The CDR3, as DNA: TGTGCCAGCCCAGCCGACAGGGGGCGTGGGGCCAACGTCCTGACTTTC.

The chain couples TRBV27 to TRBJ1-4, with D tentatively TRBD1 (5 bases). V lost 3 bases and J lost 0, with 8 bases in between. This CDR3 contains 15 residues. Germline CDR1 MNHEY, CDR2 SMNVEV (reference sequence). The CDR3 DNA follows: TGTGCCAGCAGTTTGGGAGGGGCAACTAATGAAAAACTGTTTTTT. Its translation is CASSLGGATNEKLFF.

This clonotype was observed a few times. The chain links TRBV27 to TRBJ1-2; 7 bases align to TRBD1. The germline CDR1 and CDR2 sequences are MNHEY and SMNVEV (reference sequence). The CDR3 sequence is 13 residues long. The trim removed 3 bases at V and 5 bases at J, leaving 3 bases unmatched. The CDR3 nucleotides are TGTGCCAGCAGTTTCCGGGACAGATATGGCTACACCTTC. It codes for CASSFRDRYGYTF.

V usage is TRBV6-6 and J usage is TRBJ1-2, with D unclear. Trimming removed 5 bases from V and 5 bases from J, with 12 bases in between. This CDR3 region has 13 residues. CDR1 is MNHNY and CDR2 is SVGAGI in the germline V gene (reference sequence). CDR3 region: CASSPGMGYGYTF. Written as DNA, the CDR3 is TGTGCCAGCAGTCCCGGGATGGGGTATGGCTACACCTTC.

CDR3 sequence (DNA): TGTGCCAGCTCGATCAGGGGGGGAGACACTGAAGCTTTCTTT. This sequence encodes CASSIRGGDTEAFF. V and J are TRBV18 and TRBJ1-1; 7 nucleotides align to TRBD1. The CDR3 extends over 14 amino acids. Germline trimming cut 6 bases from V and 3 bases from J; bases unmatched to any gene: 7. Germline CDR1 reads KGHSH; CDR2 reads LQKENI.

The CDR3 nucleotides are TGTGCCAGTAGGCCACTTATTTTCAAGCGGGAGGACGATAGCACAGATACGCAGTATTTT. This codes for CASRPLIFKREDDSTDTQYF. This chain connects TRBV19 to TRBJ2-3; 9 bases are a match to TRBD2. CDR1 is LNHDA and CDR2 is SQIVND in the germline V gene (reference sequence). The V segment lost 6 bases and the J segment 0 bases; nucleotides outside the gene matches: 19. The CDR3 totals 20 residues.

This chain links TRBV30 with TRBJ1-1; tentative D call: TRBD1 (6 bases). The germline V gene encodes CDR1 GTSNPN and CDR2 SVGIG (reference sequence). Trimming pared 5 bases from V and 1 base from J, leaving 11 bases between. The CDR3 is made up of 13 amino acids. The CDR3 here is CAWLGQPNTEAFF. CDR3 coding DNA: TGTGCCTGGCTCGGACAGCCGAACACTGAAGCTTTCTTT.

The rearrangement uses TRBV14 and TRBJ1-1; TRBD1 matches at 7 bases. The CDR3 spans 17 residues. The junction had 15 bases not matched to a gene; V was cut back by 5 bases and J by 3 bases. Germline loops: CDR1 SGHDN, CDR2 FVKESK. CDR3 in amino acids: CASSVDRVGLGDTEAFF. The CDR3 DNA reads TGTGCCAGCAGCGTTGACAGGGTGGGGCTTGGGGACACTGAAGCTTTCTTT.

The chain is built from TRBV24-1 and TRBJ2-1; no clear D gene. The CDR3 has 13 residues. Trimming shortened V by 4 bases and J by 4 bases, and 7 bases separated the two germline ends. The germline gives CDR1 KGHDR, CDR2 SFDVKD. The CDR3 coding sequence is TGTGCCACCAGTGAAGATACATACAATGAGCAGTTCTTC. Amino acid sequence: CATSEDTYNEQFF.

The genes are TRBV30 and TRBJ1-2; no definite D call. The CDR3 is made up of 13 amino acids. Germline V CDR1 and CDR2: GTSNPN, SVGIG (reference sequence). Trimming stripped 0 bases from V and 4 bases from J, with 9 bases between. CDR3 residues: CAWSVGSPYGYTF. CDR3 in DNA: TGTGCCTGGAGTGTAGGCTCCCCCTATGGCTACACCTTC.

This clonotype showed up just once. V is TRBV7-9 and J is TRBJ1-3; 8 bases agree with TRBD1. Germline CDR1 is SEHNR and CDR2 is FQNEAQ (reference sequence). V was clipped by 7 bases and J by 3 bases; unmatched bases: 11. The CDR3 loop spans 16 amino acids. CDR3 in amino acids: CASNSGQDDYGNTIYF. CDR3 bases: TGTGCCAGCAACTCGGGACAGGATGATTATGGAAACACCATATATTTT.

This sequence joins TRBV7-2 and TRBJ2-3; D not resolved. This CDR3 region has 13 residues. Germline CDR1 reads SGHTA; CDR2 reads FQGNSA. Trimming took 5 bases from V and 5 from J, leaving 11 bases between them. DNA for the CDR3: TGTGCCAGCAGCGCAATAGACGGAGATACGCAGTATTTT. Its translation is CASSAIDGDTQYF.